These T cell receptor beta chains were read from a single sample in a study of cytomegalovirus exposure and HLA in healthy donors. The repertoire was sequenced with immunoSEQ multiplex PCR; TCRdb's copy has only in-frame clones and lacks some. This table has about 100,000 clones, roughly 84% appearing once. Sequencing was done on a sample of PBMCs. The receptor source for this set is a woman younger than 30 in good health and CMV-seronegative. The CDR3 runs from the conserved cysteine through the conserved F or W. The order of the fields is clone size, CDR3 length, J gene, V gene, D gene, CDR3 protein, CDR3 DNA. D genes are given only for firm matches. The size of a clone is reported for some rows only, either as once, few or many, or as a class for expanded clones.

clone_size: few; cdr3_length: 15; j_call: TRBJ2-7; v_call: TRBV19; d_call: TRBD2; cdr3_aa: CASSSLAGGFYEQYF; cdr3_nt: TGTGCCAGTAGTTCACTAGCGGGAGGGTTCTACGAGCAGTACTTC
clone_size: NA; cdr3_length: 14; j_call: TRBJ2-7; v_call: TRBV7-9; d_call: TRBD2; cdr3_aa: CASRPQREFSEQYF; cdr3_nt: TGTGCCAGCCGACCCCAGCGGGAGTTCTCCGAGCAGTACTTC
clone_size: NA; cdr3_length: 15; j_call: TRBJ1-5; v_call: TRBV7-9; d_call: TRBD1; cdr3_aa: CASSSLQGSNQPQHF; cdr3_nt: TGTGCCAGCAGCTCCTTACAGGGGAGCAATCAGCCCCAGCATTTT
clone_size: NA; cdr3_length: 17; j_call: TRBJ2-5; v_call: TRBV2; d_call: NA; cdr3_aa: CASSANLEAGIFETQYF; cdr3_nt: TGTGCCAGCAGTGCGAATCTCGAGGCCGGAATCTTCGAGACCCAGTACTTC
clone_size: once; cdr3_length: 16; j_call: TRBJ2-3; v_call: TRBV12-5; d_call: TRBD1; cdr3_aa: CASGRAGQGEADTQYF; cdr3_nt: TGTGCTAGTGGCCGAGCTGGACAGGGTGAGGCAGATACGCAGTATTTT
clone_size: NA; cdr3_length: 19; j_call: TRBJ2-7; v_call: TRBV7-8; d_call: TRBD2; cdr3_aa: CASSLETPSTSGGASEQYF; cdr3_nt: TGTGCCAGCAGCTTAGAGACACCCTCGACTAGCGGGGGGGCCTCCGAGCAGTACTTC
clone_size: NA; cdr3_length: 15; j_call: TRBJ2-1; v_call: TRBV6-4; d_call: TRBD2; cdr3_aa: CASSDGAGAANEQFF; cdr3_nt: TGTGCCAGCAGTGATGGCGCGGGAGCCGCCAATGAGCAGTTCTTC
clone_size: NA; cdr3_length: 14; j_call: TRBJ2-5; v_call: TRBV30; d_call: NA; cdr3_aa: CAWSPYETQETQYF; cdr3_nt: TGTGCCTGGAGCCCCTATGAAACCCAAGAGACCCAGTACTTC
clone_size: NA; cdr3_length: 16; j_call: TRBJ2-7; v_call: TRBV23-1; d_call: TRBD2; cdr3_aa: CASSQSVSSGAYEQYF; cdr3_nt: TGCGCCAGCAGTCAAAGTGTATCCAGCGGGGCCTACGAGCAGTACTTC
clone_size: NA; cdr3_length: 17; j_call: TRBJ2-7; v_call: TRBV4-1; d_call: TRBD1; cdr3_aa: CASSYTLPGQGIHEQYF; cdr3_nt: TGCGCCAGCAGCTACACTCTGCCGGGACAGGGTATCCACGAGCAGTACTTC
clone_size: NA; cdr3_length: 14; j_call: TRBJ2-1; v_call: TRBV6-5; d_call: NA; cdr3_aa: CASSAAGAQGGQFF; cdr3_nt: TGTGCCAGCAGCGCCGCCGGGGCTCAGGGGGGGCAGTTCTTC
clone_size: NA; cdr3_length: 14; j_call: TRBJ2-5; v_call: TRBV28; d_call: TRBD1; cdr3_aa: CASSPHRGRETQYF; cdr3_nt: TGTGCCAGCAGTCCACACAGGGGTCGGGAGACCCAGTACTTC
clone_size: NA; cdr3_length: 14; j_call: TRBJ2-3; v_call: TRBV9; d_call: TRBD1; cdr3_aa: CASLRGTGEDTQYF; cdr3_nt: TGTGCCAGCCTCCGCGGGACAGGGGAGGATACGCAGTATTTT
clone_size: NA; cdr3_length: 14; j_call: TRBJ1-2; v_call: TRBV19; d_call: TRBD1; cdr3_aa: CASTPGQGRWGYTF; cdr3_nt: TGTGCCAGTACCCCGGGACAGGGGCGCTGGGGCTACACCTTC
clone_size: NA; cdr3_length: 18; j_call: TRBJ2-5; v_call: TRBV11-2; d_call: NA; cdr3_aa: CASSLARDIRGPQETQYF; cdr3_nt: TGTGCCAGCAGCTTAGCCCGGGACATCCGGGGACCTCAAGAGACCCAGTACTTC
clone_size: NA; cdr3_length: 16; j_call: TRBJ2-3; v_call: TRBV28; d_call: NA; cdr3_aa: CASSSRQAESTDTQYF; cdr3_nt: TGTGCCAGCAGTTCCCGCCAGGCAGAAAGCACAGATACGCAGTATTTT
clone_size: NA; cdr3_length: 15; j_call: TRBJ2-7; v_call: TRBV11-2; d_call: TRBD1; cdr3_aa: CASSFGQGQGYEQYF; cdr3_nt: TGTGCCAGCAGCTTTGGACAGGGACAGGGTTACGAGCAGTACTTC
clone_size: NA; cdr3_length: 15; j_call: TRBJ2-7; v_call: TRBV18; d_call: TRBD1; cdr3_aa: CASSPTGQRAREQYF; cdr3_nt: TGTGCCAGCTCACCAACGGGACAGAGGGCAAGGGAGCAGTACTTC
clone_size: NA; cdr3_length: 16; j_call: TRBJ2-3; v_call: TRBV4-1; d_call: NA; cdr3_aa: CASSQGGIGQPDTQYF; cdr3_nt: TGCGCCAGCAGCCAAGGAGGGATTGGCCAGCCAGATACGCAGTATTTT
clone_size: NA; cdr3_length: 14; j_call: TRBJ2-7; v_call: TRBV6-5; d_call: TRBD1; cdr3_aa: CASSYSTGHYEQYF; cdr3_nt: TGTGCCAGCAGTTACTCGACAGGGCACTACGAGCAGTACTTC
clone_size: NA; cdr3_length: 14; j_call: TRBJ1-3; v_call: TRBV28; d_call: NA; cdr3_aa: CASRRIGGGNTIYF; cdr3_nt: TGTGCCAGCAGAAGGATAGGGGGTGGAAACACCATATATTTT
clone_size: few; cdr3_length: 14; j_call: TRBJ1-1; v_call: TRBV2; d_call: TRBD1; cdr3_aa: CASRSNRGNTEAFF; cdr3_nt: TGTGCCAGCAGGTCGAACAGGGGGAACACTGAAGCTTTCTTT
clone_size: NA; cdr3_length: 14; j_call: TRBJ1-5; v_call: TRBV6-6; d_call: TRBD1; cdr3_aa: CASSYGQAYQPQHF; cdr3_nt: TGTGCCAGCAGCTATGGACAGGCCTATCAGCCCCAGCATTTT
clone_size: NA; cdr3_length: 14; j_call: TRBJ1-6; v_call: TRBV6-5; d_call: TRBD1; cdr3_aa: CASSRDRGNSPLHF; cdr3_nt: TGTGCCAGCAGCCGGGACAGGGGTAATTCACCCCTCCACTTT
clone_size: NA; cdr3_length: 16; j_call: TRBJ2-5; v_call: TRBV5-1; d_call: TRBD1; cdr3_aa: CASSLMGQGGQETQYF; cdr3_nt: TGCGCCAGCAGCTTGATGGGACAGGGGGGCCAAGAGACCCAGTACTTC
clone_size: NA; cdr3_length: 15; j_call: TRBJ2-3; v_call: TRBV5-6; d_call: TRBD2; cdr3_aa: CATPPRVSGTDTQYF; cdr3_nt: TGTGCCACCCCTCCCCGGGTTAGCGGGACAGATACGCAGTATTTT
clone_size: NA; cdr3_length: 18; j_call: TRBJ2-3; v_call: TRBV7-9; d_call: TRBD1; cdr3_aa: CASSLSGTGRRSTDTQYF; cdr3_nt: TGTGCCAGCAGCTTATCCGGGACAGGGAGAAGGAGCACAGATACGCAGTATTTT
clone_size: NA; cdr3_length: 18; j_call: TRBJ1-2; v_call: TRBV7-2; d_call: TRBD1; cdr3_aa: CASSLQRTGVDVSYGYTF; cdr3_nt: TGTGCCAGCAGCTTACAAAGGACAGGGGTGGATGTGAGCTATGGCTACACCTTC
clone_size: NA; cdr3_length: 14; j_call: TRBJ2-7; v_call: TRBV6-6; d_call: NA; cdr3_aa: CASSYYSPSYEQYF; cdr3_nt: TGTGCCAGCAGTTACTACAGCCCCTCCTACGAGCAGTACTTC
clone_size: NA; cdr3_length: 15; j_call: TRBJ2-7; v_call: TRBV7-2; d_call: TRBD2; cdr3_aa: CASSLAGLVTYEQYF; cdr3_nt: TGTGCCAGCAGCTTAGCGGGACTAGTAACCTACGAGCAGTACTTC
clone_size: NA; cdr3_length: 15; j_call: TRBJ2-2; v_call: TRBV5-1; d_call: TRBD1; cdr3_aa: CASSLGWTGTGELFF; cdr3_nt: TGCGCCAGCAGCTTGGGGTGGACAGGGACCGGGGAGCTGTTTTTT
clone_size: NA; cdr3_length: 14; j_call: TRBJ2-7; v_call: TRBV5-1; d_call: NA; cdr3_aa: CASSLGTGIGEQYF; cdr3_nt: TGCGCCAGCAGCTTGGGAACAGGGATCGGCGAGCAGTACTTC
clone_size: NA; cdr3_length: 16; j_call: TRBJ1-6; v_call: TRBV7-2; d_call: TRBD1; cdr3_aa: CASSLVPQGANSPLHF; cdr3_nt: TGTGCCAGCAGCTTAGTTCCTCAGGGGGCTAATTCACCCCTCCACTTT
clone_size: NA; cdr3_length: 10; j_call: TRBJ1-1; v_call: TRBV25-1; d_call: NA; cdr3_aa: CARRETTAFF; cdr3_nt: TGTGCCAGAAGGGAAACAACAGCTTTCTTT
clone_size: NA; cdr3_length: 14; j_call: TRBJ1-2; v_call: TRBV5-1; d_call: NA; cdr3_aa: CASSLSREVDGYTF; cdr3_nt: TGCGCCAGCAGCTTGTCCAGGGAGGTGGATGGCTACACCTTC
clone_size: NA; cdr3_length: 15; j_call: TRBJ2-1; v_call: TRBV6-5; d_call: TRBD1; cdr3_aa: CASRAGQGAINEQFF; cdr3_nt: TGTGCCAGCAGGGCTGGACAGGGGGCAATCAATGAGCAGTTCTTC
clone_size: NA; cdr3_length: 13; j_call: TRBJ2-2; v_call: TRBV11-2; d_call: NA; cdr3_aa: CASSYTNTGELFF; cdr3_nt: TGTGCCAGCAGCTACACGAACACCGGGGAGCTGTTTTTT
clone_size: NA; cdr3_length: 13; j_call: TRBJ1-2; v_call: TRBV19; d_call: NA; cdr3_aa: CASSNGRNYGYTF; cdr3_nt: TGTGCCAGTAGTAACGGCAGGAACTATGGCTACACCTTC
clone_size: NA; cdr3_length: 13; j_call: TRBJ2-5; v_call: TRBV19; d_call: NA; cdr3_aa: CASSKHLKETQYF; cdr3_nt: TGTGCCAGTAGTAAGCACTTAAAAGAGACCCAGTACTTC